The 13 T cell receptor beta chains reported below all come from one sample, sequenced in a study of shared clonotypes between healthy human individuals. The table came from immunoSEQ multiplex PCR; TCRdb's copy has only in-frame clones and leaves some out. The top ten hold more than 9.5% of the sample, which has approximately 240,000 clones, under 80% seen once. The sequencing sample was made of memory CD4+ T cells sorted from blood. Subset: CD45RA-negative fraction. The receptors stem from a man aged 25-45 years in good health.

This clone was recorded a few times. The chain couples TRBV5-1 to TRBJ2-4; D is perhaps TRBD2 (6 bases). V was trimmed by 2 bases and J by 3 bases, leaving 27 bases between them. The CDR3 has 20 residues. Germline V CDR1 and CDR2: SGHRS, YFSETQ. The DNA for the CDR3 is TGCGCCAGCAGCTTCGGCCACCAAAGCATCAGGGCTAGCGACAAAAACATTCAGTACTTC. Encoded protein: CASSFGHQSIRASDKNIQYF.

The CDR3 sequence: CASSFGQGVDEQYF. The CDR3 coding sequence is TGTGCCAGCAGCTTCGGGCAGGGGGTAGACGAGCAGTACTTC. The chain recombines TRBV5-5 with TRBJ2-7; 7 nucleotides line up with TRBD1. The V and J ends lost 2 bases and 5 bases, in that order; junction bases with no gene match: 7. Germline V lookup: CDR1 SGHKS, CDR2 YYEKEE (reference sequence). This CDR3 has 14 amino acids.

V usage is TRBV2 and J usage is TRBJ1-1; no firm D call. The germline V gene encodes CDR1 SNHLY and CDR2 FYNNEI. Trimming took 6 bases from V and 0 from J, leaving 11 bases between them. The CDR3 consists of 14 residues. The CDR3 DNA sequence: TGTGCCAGCAGAAGCCCCTTCATGAACACTGAAGCTTTCTTT. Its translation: CASRSPFMNTEAFF.

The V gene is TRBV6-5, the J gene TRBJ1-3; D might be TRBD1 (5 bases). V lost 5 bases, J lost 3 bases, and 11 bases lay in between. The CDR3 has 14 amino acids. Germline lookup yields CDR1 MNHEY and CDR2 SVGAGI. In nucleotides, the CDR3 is TGTGCCAGCAGTATACATACAGGTGGAAACACCATATATTTT. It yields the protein CASSIHTGGNTIYF.

Here the CDR3 reads CASGGTGGVGETQYF. The CDR3 DNA sequence: TGTGCCAGCGGCGGGACAGGGGGCGTGGGAGAGACCCAGTACTTC. This chain joins TRBV7-2 and TRBJ2-5, with 12 bases fitting TRBD1. J lost 4 bases, V lost 8 bases, and 8 bases had no gene match. The germline CDR1 and CDR2 sequences are SGHTA and FQGNSA. This CDR3 is 15 amino acids long.

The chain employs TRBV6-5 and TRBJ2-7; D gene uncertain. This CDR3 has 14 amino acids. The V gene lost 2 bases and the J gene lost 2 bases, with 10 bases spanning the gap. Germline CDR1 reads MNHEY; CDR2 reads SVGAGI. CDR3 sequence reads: CASSYPGLTYEQYF. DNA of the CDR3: TGTGCCAGCAGTTACCCCGGGCTGACCTACGAGCAGTACTTC.

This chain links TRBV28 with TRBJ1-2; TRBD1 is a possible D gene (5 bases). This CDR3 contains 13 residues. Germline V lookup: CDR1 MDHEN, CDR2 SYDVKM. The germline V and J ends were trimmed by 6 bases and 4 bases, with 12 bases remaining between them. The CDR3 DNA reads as TGTGCCAGCAGCCTCCAGGGAATCTATGGCTACACCTTC. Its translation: CASSLQGIYGYTF.

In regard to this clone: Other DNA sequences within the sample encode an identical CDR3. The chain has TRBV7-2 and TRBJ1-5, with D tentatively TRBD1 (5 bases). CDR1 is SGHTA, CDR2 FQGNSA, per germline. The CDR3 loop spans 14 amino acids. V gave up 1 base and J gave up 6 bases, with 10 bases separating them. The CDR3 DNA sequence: TGTGCCAGCAGCTTAGGGGCCGGGGGTCAGCCCCAGCATTTT. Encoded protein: CASSLGAGGQPQHF.

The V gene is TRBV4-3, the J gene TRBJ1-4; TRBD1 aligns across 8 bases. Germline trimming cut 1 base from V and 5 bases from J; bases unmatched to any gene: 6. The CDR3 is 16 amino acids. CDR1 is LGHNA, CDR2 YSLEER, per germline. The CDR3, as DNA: TGCGCCAGCAGCCAAGCAACCAACAGGGGGAATGAAAAACTGTTTTTT. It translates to CASSQATNRGNEKLFF.

The CDR3 reads CASSFGRTEKLFF. The CDR3 coding sequence is TGTGCCAGCAGCTTTGGGAGAACAGAAAAACTGTTTTTT. The chain combines TRBV5-6 with TRBJ1-4; D gene ambiguous. CDR3 length: 13 residues. From germline, CDR1 is SGHDT and CDR2 YYEEEE. Trimming took off 2 bases at V and 8 bases at J, with 10 bases between the two ends.

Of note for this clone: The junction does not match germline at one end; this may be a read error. The CDR3 sequence is CASSVLAGTDTQYF. The CDR3 nucleotides read TGTGCCAGCAGCGTCTTAGCGGGCACCGATACGCAGTATTTT. J is TRBJ2-3 and V is TRBV9; 7 nucleotides align to TRBD2. The germline V gene has CDR1 SGDLS and CDR2 YYNGEE. The CDR3 is made up of 14 amino acids.

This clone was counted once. The CDR3 reads CASSLRDSAPQYF. The CDR3 bases are TGCGCCAGCAGCTTGAGAGACAGTGCCCCGCAGTACTTC. The chain recombines TRBV5-1 with TRBJ2-4, with TRBD1 as a possible D gene (5 bases). V lost 1 base and J 13 bases, leaving 15 bases between the germline ends. Per the germline V gene, CDR1 is SGHRS and CDR2 is YFSETQ. The length of the CDR3 is 13 residues.

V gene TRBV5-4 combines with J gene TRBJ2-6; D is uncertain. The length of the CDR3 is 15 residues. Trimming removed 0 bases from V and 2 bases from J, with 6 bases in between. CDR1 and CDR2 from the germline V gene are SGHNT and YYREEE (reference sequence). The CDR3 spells CASSLGGPGANVLTF. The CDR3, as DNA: TGTGCCAGCAGCTTGGGAGGCCCTGGGGCCAACGTCCTGACTTTC.